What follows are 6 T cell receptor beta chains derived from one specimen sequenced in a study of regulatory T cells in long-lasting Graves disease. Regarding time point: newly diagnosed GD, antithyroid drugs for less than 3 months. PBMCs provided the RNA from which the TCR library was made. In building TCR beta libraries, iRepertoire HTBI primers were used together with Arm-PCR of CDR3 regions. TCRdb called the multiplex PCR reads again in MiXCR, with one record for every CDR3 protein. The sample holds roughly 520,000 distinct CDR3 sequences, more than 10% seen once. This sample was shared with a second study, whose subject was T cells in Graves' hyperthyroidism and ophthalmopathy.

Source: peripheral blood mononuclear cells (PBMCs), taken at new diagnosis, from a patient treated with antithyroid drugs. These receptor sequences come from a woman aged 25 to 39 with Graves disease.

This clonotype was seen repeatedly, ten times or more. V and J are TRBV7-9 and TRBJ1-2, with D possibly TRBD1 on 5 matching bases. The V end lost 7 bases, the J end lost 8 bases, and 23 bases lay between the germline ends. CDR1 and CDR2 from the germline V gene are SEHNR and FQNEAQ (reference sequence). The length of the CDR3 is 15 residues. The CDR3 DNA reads TGTGCCAGCACCCCTGGTTCAGGGATCCCCTCGGGCTACACCTTC. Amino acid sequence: CASTPGSGIPSGYTF.

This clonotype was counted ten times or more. The CDR3 DNA reads TGTGCCATCAGTCCCGACAGGAATTATTTACCCCTCCACTTT. Translated: CAISPDRNYLPLHF. The rearrangement joins TRBV10-3 to TRBJ1-6; tentatively, D is TRBD1 (6 bases). The germline CDR1 and CDR2 sequences are ENHRY and SYGVKD. CDR3 length: 14 residues. The germline V and J ends were trimmed by 5 bases and 12 bases, with 17 bases remaining between them.

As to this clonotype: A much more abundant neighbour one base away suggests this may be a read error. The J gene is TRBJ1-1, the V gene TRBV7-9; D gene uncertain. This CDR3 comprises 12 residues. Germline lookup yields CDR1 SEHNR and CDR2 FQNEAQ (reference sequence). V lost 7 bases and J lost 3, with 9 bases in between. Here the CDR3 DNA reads TGTGCCAGCAACTCCCCTTACACTGAAGCTTTCTTT. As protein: CASNSPYTEAFF.

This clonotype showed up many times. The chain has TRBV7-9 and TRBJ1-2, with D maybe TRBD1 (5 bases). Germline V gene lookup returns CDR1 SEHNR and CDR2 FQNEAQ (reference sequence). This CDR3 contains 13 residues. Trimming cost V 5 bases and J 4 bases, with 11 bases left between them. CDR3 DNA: TGTGCCAGCAGCATACAGGAGGGCTATGGCTACACCTTC. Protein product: CASSIQEGYGYTF.

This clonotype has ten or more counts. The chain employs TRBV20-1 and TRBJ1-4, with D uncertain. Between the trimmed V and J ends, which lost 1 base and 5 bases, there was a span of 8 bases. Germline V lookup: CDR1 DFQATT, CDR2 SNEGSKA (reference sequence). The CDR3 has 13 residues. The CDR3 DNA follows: TGCAGTGCTAGAGTGCAGGTCAATGAAAAACTGTTTTTT. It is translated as CSARVQVNEKLFF.

The CDR3 here is CASRLHSQGPLGYGYTF. DNA for the CDR3: TGTGCCAGCAGACTCCATAGCCAGGGCCCTTTGGGCTATGGCTACACCTTC. The J gene is TRBJ1-2, the V gene TRBV6-1, with D possibly being TRBD1 (5 bases). Germline-derived CDR1 and CDR2 are MNHNS and SASEGT. The germline V and J ends were trimmed by 6 bases and 4 bases, with 24 bases remaining between them. The CDR3 contains 17 residues.